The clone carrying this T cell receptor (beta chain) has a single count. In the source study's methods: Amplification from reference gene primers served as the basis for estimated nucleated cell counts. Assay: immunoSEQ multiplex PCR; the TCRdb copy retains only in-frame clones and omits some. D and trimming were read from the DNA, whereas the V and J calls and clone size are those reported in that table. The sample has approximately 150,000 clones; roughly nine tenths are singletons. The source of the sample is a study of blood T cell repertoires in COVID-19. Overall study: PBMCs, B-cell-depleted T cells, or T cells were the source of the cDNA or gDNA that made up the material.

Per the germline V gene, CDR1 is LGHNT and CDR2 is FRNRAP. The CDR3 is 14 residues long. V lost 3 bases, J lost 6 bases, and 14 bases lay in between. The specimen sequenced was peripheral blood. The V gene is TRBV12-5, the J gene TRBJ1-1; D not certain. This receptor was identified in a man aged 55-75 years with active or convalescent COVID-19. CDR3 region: CASGFRGTNSEAFF. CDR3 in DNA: TGTGCTAGTGGTTTTAGAGGAACTAACTCTGAAGCTTTCTTT.